This T cell receptor (beta chain) was captured in a study of blood T cells in healthy people across ages. Germline loops: CDR1 SGHRS, CDR2 YFSETQ. This CDR3 contains 11 residues. V gave up 6 bases and J gave up 9 bases, with 10 bases separating them. Per sample, no less than 5.5 micrograms of total RNA were extracted. A second PCR of 7 to 11 cycles used a sample-barcoded 5' primer and a J-beta primer mix. TCRdb re-analysed the 5' RACE reads in MiXCR, keeping a single row per CDR3 protein. Of over a million distinct CDR3 sequences listed, under 30% were seen once; the top ten hold approximately 0.7%. These same data were also listed under a study on T cells of mothers and their children. From that second work: Pairs that are related and pairs that are unrelated have TCR recombination output shaped similarly by thymic selection.

The rearrangement links TRBV5-1 to TRBJ2-1, with D perhaps TRBD1 or TRBD2 (5 bases each). The sample comprised blood. The sequence came from a girl aged 2-9 years in good health. The CDR3 protein is CASKVGTEQFF. Here the CDR3 DNA reads TGCGCCAGCAAGGTCGGGACTGAGCAGTTCTTC.